This is a list of T cell receptor beta chains from one sample in a study of Ad26.COV2.S vaccination and SARS-CoV-2 variants. Using immunoSEQ multiplex PCR, the repertoire was profiled, and TCRdb retains in-frame clones only, with some absent. The sample consists of under 550,000 clones, 90% of them appearing once. The starting material was peripheral blood, obtained in a trial of Ad26.COV2.S vaccine versus placebo. The receptor set was obtained from a person between 18 and 65 years old who received the Ad26.COV2.S COVID-19 vaccine or a placebo. CDR3s leave out the opening cysteine and the closing phenylalanine or tryptophan. The D gene is left open where the match is weak. Some rows mark clone size as missing; the rest say once, few, many or name a class of expanded clone.

CDR3aa,v_gene,d_gene,j_gene,abundance
ASSYSGVPVVYEQY,TRBV6-5,.,TRBJ2-7,.
SVDGTPHEQY,TRBV29-1,.,TRBJ2-7,.
ASSLETGTVYNEQF,TRBV11-3,TRBD1,TRBJ2-1,.
ASRAGGELF,TRBV25-1,.,TRBJ2-2,.
ATSDPTSGGSTDTQY,TRBV24-1,TRBD2,TRBJ2-3,.
SVGGSYEQY,TRBV29-1,.,TRBJ2-7,.
SVSGSSYEQY,TRBV29-1,.,TRBJ2-7,.
ASRTLAGGPVETQY,TRBV27,TRBD2,TRBJ2-5,.
ASSLWPLGYGNTIY,TRBV27,.,TRBJ1-3,.
ATVRRNLKPQH,TRBV24-1,.,TRBJ1-5,few
ASTLLGWGEDTEAF,TRBV7-9,.,TRBJ1-1,.
ASSEARTSGVVPF,TRBV2,TRBD2,TRBJ2-2,few
ASSYSAGTNTGELF,TRBV6-2/TRBV6-3,.,TRBJ2-2,.
ASSPGQTTNEKLF,TRBV2,.,TRBJ1-4,.
ASSLGTGSAYEQY,TRBV7-3,TRBD1,TRBJ2-7,.
ASSFLSTPGNEQF,TRBV5-5,.,TRBJ2-1,.
SVTGLAGGFEQF,TRBV29-1,TRBD2,TRBJ2-1,once
ASRTRANRAEAF,TRBV2,.,TRBJ1-1,.
ASSPGGTNQPQH,TRBV28,TRBD1,TRBJ1-5,once
ASSVQEQNTEAF,TRBV10-1,.,TRBJ1-1,few
ASSKAGTGANYGYT,TRBV5-4,TRBD1,TRBJ1-2,.
ASSSMGGRYNEQF,TRBV4-3,.,TRBJ2-1,.
ASGTSIDYGYT,TRBV30,.,TRBJ1-2,.
ASTGNGGGDFSGNTIY,TRBV18,.,TRBJ1-3,.
ASSPWEGSGYT,TRBV12-3/TRBV12-4,.,TRBJ1-2,.
ASSFRTGSSYNEQF,TRBV7-9,TRBD1,TRBJ2-1,.
ASSLPGTGVGYT,TRBV5-6,TRBD1,TRBJ1-2,.
ASSLDATGGFYEQY,TRBV5-1,TRBD1,TRBJ2-7,few
ASSVPWDAQGANTGELF,TRBV19,.,TRBJ2-2,.
ASSPRSTGVVAEAF,TRBV27,TRBD1,TRBJ1-1,.
ASSIWANSYEQY,TRBV19,.,TRBJ2-7,.
ATSRDLAGVSGDNEQF,TRBV15,TRBD2,TRBJ2-1,.
ASSLADWRNEQF,TRBV7-9,.,TRBJ2-1,.
SVEDLYENNYNEQF,TRBV29-1,.,TRBJ2-1,.
ASSRTALGEQY,TRBV6-5,.,TRBJ2-7,once
ASSPTPKLAQFQETQY,TRBV6-6,.,TRBJ2-5,.
ASTPQGAGNTIY,TRBV28,TRBD1,TRBJ1-3,.
ASSSGTSGFLSYNEQF,TRBV5-1,TRBD2,TRBJ2-1,.
ASSLTQSSYNEQF,TRBV7-2,.,TRBJ2-1,once
ACKGGAATNYGYT,TRBV30,.,TRBJ1-2,.
ATSDLRGTDTQY,TRBV24-1,.,TRBJ2-3,.
ASSLTGTSRNEQF,TRBV5-1,TRBD2,TRBJ2-1,once
ASSSGGLFSGANVLT,TRBV6-2/TRBV6-3,.,TRBJ2-6,.
ASSQAGTYTEAF,TRBV9,.,TRBJ1-1,.
ASGADRELF,TRBV5-1,.,TRBJ2-2,.
ASSVAGNSGNTIY,TRBV9,.,TRBJ1-3,.
AISEGAKDTQY,TRBV10-3,.,TRBJ2-3,.
ASSQYRGRNTIY,TRBV6-5,TRBD1,TRBJ1-3,.
ASSRLAGAPYNEQF,TRBV18,TRBD2,TRBJ2-1,.
ASSPPGVGGTDTQY,TRBV18,.,TRBJ2-3,once
ASSEGQLNEKLF,TRBV2,TRBD1,TRBJ1-4,.